These 20 T cell receptor beta chains share one sample of origin, sequenced in a study of T cell responses to AZD1222 COVID-19 vaccine. TCRdb keeps only in-frame clones here, not all; method: immunoSEQ multiplex PCR. The sample records some 80,000 clones, 85% to 90% being singletons. The sequencing here drew on peripheral blood, taken on day 0 of AZD1222 vaccination. The origin of the receptors is an adult in good health.

CDR3 protein: CASSQGHFGSNQPQHF. The CDR3 DNA follows: TGCGCCAGCAGCCAGGGACATTTTGGTAGCAATCAGCCCCAGCATTTT. The chain couples TRBV4-1 to TRBJ1-5; TRBD1 might be the D (6 bases). The CDR3 spans 16 residues. From germline, CDR1 is MGHRA and CDR2 YSYEKL. Deletions cut 3 bases from V and 0 bases from J, with 12 bases between.

The chain joins TRBV5-1 to TRBJ2-7; D might be TRBD1 (5 bases). Trimming pared 0 bases from V and 4 bases from J, leaving 17 bases between. This CDR3 comprises 16 residues. CDR1 and CDR2 from the germline V gene are SGHRS and YFSETQ. This CDR3 reads CASSLALTGSTYEQYF. The CDR3 nucleotides read TGCGCCAGCAGCTTGGCCCTCACAGGTTCGACTTACGAGCAGTACTTC.

The rearrangement joins TRBV28 to TRBJ1-5; 7 nucleotides align to TRBD1. Germline lookup yields CDR1 MDHEN and CDR2 SYDVKM. The CDR3 totals 14 residues. The ends lost 3 bases at V and 3 bases at J; junction bases unmatched: 2. The CDR3 reads CASSLGQYNQPQHF. The CDR3 region has the DNA TGTGCCAGCAGTTTGGGACAGTACAATCAGCCCCAGCATTTT.

This chain uses TRBV11-2 with TRBJ1-1; 7 bases match TRBD1. The V gene end was trimmed by 3 bases and the J gene end by 4 bases; junction bases not matched to a gene: 11. The CDR3 loop spans 16 amino acids. Germline V lookup: CDR1 SGHAT, CDR2 FQNNGV. The CDR3: CASSFASFAGGTEAFF. CDR3 DNA: TGTGCCAGCAGCTTTGCGTCATTCGCAGGGGGCACTGAAGCTTTCTTT.

The V gene is TRBV14, the J gene TRBJ2-7, with 11 nucleotides matching TRBD1. This CDR3 spans 15 amino acids. After removal of 5 bases from V and 7 bases from J, the junction contained 10 bases not matched to a gene. The germline CDR1 and CDR2 sequences are SGHDN and FVKESK. CDR3 sequence: CASSKPGQGVREQYF. The DNA of the CDR3 is TGTGCCAGCAGCAAGCCGGGACAGGGGGTGAGGGAGCAGTACTTC.

This chain joins TRBV27 and TRBJ2-6, with TRBD1 matching over 9 bases. Trimming cost V 2 bases and J 2 bases; bases outside gene matches: 1. Looked up from germline, CDR1 is MNHEY and CDR2 is SMNVEV (reference sequence). The CDR3 totals 16 residues. CDR3 sequence (DNA): TGTGCCAGCAGTTTAGACAGGGGGACTGGGGCCAACGTCCTGACTTTC. Encoded protein: CASSLDRGTGANVLTF.

The chain couples TRBV15 to TRBJ2-3; D gene uncertain. From germline, CDR1 is LNHNV and CDR2 YYDKDF (reference sequence). The CDR3 runs to 11 residues. V gave up 5 bases and J gave up 5 bases, with 5 bases separating them. The CDR3 loop reads CATSLRDTQYF. CDR3 nucleotide sequence: TGTGCCACCAGCTTAAGAGATACGCAGTATTTT.

The chain joins TRBV6-5 to TRBJ1-1, with D possibly being TRBD1 (5 bases). The CDR3 runs 12 residues. V was trimmed by 9 bases and J by 7 bases, leaving 15 bases between them. Germline CDR1 reads MNHEY; CDR2 reads SVGAGI. The chain's CDR3 is CASLSVGLEAFF. In DNA form, the CDR3 reads TGTGCCAGTTTATCGGTGGGGCTTGAAGCTTTCTTT.

The chain has TRBV29-1 and TRBJ1-2; D not certain. This CDR3 contains 15 residues. The germline V and J ends were trimmed by 4 bases and 4 bases, with 19 bases remaining between them. Looked up from germline, CDR1 is SQVTM and CDR2 is ANQGSEA. The CDR3 sequence is CSVAVGFGDSYGYTF. The CDR3 DNA follows: TGCAGCGTTGCCGTAGGGTTTGGGGATTCCTATGGCTACACCTTC.

The V and J genes are TRBV4-1 and TRBJ1-2, with a tentative D call TRBD1 (6 bases). Trimming pared 2 bases from V and 4 bases from J, leaving 11 bases between. CDR3 length: 14 amino acids. Germline-derived CDR1 and CDR2 are MGHRA and YSYEKL. This CDR3 reads CASSQRDKAYGYTF. The CDR3 nucleotides read TGCGCCAGCAGCCAAAGGGACAAAGCCTATGGCTACACCTTC.

The chain carries TRBV5-1 and TRBJ1-5; TRBD1 is a possible D gene (6 bases). Germline V gives CDR1 SGHRS, CDR2 YFSETQ. The CDR3 is 15 residues long. The V end was cut by 2 bases, the J end by 7 bases, with 16 bases between. CDR3 protein: CASSFGQPREQPQHF. DNA for the CDR3: TGCGCCAGCAGCTTTGGACAGCCGCGGGAACAGCCCCAGCATTTT.

This sequence joins TRBV14 and TRBJ1-1; 8 bases are a match to TRBD1. Trimming removed 4 bases from V and 3 bases from J; junction bases left unmatched: 10. The CDR3 loop spans 16 amino acids. The germline V gene has CDR1 SGHDN and CDR2 FVKESK. The CDR3 loop is CASSRSPGQGYTEAFF. In DNA form, the CDR3 reads TGTGCCAGCAGCCGATCTCCAGGACAGGGCTACACTGAAGCTTTCTTT. The complete variable domain, with remaining parts taken from reference TRBV14 and TRBJ1-1, reads EAGVTQFPSHSVIEKGQTVTLRCDPISGHDNLYWYRRVMGKEIKFLLHFVKESKQDESGMPNNRFLAERTGGTYSTLKVQPAELEDSGVYFCASSRSPGQGYTEAFFGQGTRLTVV.

The chain employs TRBV19 and TRBJ2-5, with 7 bases lining up with TRBD2. CDR1 is LNHDA and CDR2 is SQIVND in the germline V gene (reference sequence). The CDR3 is 15 amino acids. Trimming removed 8 bases from V and 2 bases from J; junction bases left unmatched: 11. The CDR3: CASAGWASGQETQYF. CDR3 sequence (DNA): TGTGCCAGTGCGGGCTGGGCTAGCGGACAAGAGACCCAGTACTTC.

This chain connects TRBV6-5 to TRBJ1-2; D possibly corresponds to TRBD1 (5 bases). V was shortened by 7 bases and J by 9 bases, with 18 bases between the two germline ends. This CDR3 has 13 amino acids. Germline V gene data show CDR1 as MNHEY and CDR2 as SVGAGI. CDR3 bases: TGTGCCAGCATCCCGGGGCAGGGAAGACGCTACACCTTC. Protein sequence: CASIPGQGRRYTF.

The chain joins TRBV28 to TRBJ1-4, with 7 nucleotides matching TRBD1. This CDR3 comprises 14 residues. Per the germline V gene, CDR1 is MDHEN and CDR2 is SYDVKM. The V gene end was trimmed by 6 bases and the J gene end by 9 bases; junction bases not matched to a gene: 10. This CDR3 reads CASSSQGGGKKLFF. The DNA for the CDR3 is TGTGCCAGCAGCAGTCAGGGGGGTGGGAAAAAACTGTTTTTT.

The CDR3 loop reads CAISELTGLSFQFNYGYTF. DNA of the CDR3: TGTGCCATCAGCGAATTGACAGGGCTAAGCTTCCAGTTTAACTATGGCTACACCTTC. V usage is TRBV10-3 and J usage is TRBJ1-2, with 7 bases aligning to TRBD1. Germline loops: CDR1 ENHRY, CDR2 SYGVKD. The CDR3 loop spans 19 amino acids. The V and J ends lost 6 bases and 1 base, in that order; junction bases with no gene match: 20.

J is TRBJ2-1 and V is TRBV7-2; 8 bases match TRBD2. Germline assignment: CDR1 SGHTA and CDR2 FQGNSA. The CDR3 extends over 15 amino acids. The J segment lost 6 bases and the V segment lost 5 bases, leaving 9 bases of the junction unmatched. CDR3 amino acids: CASSLGRGAINEQFF. For the CDR3, the DNA is TGTGCCAGCAGCCTGGGGCGGGGGGCAATCAATGAGCAGTTCTTC.

The rearrangement uses TRBV28 and TRBJ1-6; D remains unclear. The CDR3 length is 15 residues. Trimming removed 7 bases from V and 0 bases from J, with 10 bases in between. Germline V gene data show CDR1 as MDHEN and CDR2 as SYDVKM. CDR3 residues: CASNRLSSYNSPLHF. The DNA for the CDR3 is TGTGCCAGCAATCGACTGAGCTCCTATAATTCACCCCTCCACTTT.

V gene TRBV3-1 (or the pseudogene TRBV3-2) combines with J gene TRBJ1-6; a weak D match, TRBD1 (6 bases). The V end lost 4 bases, the J end lost 5 bases, and 9 bases lay between the germline ends. Germline-derived CDR1 and CDR2 are LGHDT and YNNKEL (reference sequence). This CDR3 is 14 amino acids long. This CDR3 reads CASSLRDNNSPLHF. The CDR3 DNA is TGTGCCAGCAGCCTCCGGGACAATAATTCACCCCTCCACTTT.

V is TRBV13 and J is TRBJ2-3; 9 nucleotides align to TRBD2. Germline CDR1 reads PRHDT; CDR2 reads FYEKMQ (reference sequence). The V and J ends lost 4 bases and 0 bases, in that order; junction bases with no gene match: 11. The CDR3 sequence is 18 residues long. CDR3 sequence: CASSSMTSGRHSTDTQYF. The CDR3 DNA sequence: TGTGCCAGCAGCTCTATGACTAGCGGAAGACATAGCACAGATACGCAGTATTTT.